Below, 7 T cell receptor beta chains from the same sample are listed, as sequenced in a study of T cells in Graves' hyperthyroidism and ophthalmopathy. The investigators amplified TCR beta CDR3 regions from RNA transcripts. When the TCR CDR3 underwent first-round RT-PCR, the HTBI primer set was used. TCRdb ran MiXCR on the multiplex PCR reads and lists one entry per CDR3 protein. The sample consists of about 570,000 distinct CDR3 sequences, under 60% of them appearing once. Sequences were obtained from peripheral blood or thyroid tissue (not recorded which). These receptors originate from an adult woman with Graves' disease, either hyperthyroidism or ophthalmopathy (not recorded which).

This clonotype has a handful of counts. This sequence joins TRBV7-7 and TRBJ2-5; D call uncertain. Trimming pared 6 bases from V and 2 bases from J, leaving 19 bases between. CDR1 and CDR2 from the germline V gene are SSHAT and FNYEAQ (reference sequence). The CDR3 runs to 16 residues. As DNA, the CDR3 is TGTGCCAGCAGTGTGTTTTTTGGCGGAATTCAAGAGACCCAGTACTTC. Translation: CASSVFFGGIQETQYF.

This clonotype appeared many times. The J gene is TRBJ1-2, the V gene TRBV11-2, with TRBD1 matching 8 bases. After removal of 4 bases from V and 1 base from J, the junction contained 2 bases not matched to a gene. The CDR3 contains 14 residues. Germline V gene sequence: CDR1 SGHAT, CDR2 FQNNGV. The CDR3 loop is CASSWTGNNYGYTF. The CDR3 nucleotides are TGTGCCAGCAGCTGGACAGGGAATAACTATGGCTACACCTTC.

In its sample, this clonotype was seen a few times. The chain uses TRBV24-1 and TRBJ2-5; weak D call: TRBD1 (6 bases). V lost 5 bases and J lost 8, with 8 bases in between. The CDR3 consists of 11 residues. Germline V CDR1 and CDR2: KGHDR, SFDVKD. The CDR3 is CATSVGGTQYF. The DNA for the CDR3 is TGTGCCACCAGTGTAGGGGGAACCCAGTACTTC.

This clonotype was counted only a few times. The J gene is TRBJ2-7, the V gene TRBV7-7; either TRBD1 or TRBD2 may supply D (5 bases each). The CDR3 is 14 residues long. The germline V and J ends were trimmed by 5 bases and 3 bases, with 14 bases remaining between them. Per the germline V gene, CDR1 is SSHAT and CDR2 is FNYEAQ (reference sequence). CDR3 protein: CASSTRDGHYEQYF. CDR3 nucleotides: TGTGCCAGCAGCACCAGGGACGGACACTACGAGCAGTACTTC. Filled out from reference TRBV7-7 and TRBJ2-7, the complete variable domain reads GAGVSQSPRYKVTKRGQDVTLRCDPISSHATLYWYQQALGQGPEFLTYFNYEAQPDKSGLPSDRFSAERPEGSISTLTIQRTEQRDSAMYRCASSTRDGHYEQYFGPGTRLTVT.

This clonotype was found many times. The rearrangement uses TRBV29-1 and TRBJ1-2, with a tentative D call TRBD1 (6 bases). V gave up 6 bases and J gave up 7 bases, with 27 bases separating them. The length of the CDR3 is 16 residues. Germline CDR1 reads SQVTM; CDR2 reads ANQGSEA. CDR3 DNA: TGCAGCGTGTACCCGGTCTTAGGGGCAGGGGTCTCTGGCTACACCTTC. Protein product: CSVYPVLGAGVSGYTF.

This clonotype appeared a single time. The CDR3 DNA reads TGTGCCTGGGGGAAGGGGCAGGGAAGGTCCCAGCATTTT. Translation gives CAWGKGQGRSQHF. This chain links TRBV30 with TRBJ1-5; perhaps TRBD1 as D (5 bases). V was shortened by 5 bases and J by 11 bases, with 19 bases between the two germline ends. This CDR3 is built from 13 residues. CDR1 and CDR2 from the germline V gene are GTSNPN and SVGIG (reference sequence).

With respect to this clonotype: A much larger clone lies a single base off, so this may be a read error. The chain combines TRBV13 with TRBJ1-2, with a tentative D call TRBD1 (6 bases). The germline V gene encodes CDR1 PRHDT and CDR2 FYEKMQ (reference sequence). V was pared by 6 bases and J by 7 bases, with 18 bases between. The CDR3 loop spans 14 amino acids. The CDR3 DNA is TGTGCCAGCAGACCCGACAGGAGATTCCTTGGCTACACCTTC. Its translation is CASRPDRRFLGYTF. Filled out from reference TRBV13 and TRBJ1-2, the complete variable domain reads AAGVIQSPRHLIKEKRETATLKCYPIPRHDTVYWYQQGPGQDPQFLISFYEKMQSDKGSIPDRFSAQQFSDYHSELNMSSLELGDSALYFCASRPDRRFLGYTFGSGTRLTVV.